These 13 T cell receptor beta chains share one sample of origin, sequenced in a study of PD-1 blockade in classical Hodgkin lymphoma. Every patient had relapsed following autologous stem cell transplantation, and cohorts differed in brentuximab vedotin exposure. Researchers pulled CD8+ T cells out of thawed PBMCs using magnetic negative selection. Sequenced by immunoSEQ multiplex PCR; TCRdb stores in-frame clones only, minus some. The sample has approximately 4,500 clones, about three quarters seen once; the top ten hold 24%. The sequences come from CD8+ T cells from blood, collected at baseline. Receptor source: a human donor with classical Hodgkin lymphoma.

CDR3 sequence: CASSNRPGELFF. In nucleotides, the CDR3 is TGTGCCAGCAGTAACCGGCCCGGGGAGCTGTTTTTT. This sequence joins TRBV6-5 and TRBJ2-2; no clear D. Germline CDR1 reads MNHEY; CDR2 reads SVGAGI. CDR3 length: 12 amino acids. The V end lost 5 bases, the J end lost 6 bases, and 7 bases lay between the germline ends.

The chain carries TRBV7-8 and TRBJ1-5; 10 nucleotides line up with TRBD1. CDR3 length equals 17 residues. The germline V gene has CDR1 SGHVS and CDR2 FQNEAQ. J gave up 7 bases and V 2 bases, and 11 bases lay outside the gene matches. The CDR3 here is CASSLFGRQGAEQPQHF. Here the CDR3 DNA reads TGTGCCAGCAGCTTATTCGGACGACAGGGGGCGGAACAGCCCCAGCATTTT.

Here the CDR3 DNA reads TGTGCCAGCAGCCCCCCCCTGAGTAGGAGCTACACCTTC. Amino acid sequence: CASSPPLSRSYTF. This sequence joins TRBV7-9 and TRBJ1-2; D uncertain. Germline V gene lookup returns CDR1 SEHNR and CDR2 FQNEAQ (reference sequence). CDR3 length: 13 amino acids. Between the trimmed V and J ends, which lost 5 bases and 9 bases, there was a span of 16 bases.

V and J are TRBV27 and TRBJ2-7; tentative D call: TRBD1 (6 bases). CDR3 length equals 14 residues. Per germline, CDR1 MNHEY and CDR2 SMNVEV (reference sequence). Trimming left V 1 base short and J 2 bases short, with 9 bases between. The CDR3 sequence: CASSLFKGAYEQYF. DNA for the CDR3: TGTGCCAGCAGTTTATTTAAGGGGGCCTACGAGCAGTACTTC.

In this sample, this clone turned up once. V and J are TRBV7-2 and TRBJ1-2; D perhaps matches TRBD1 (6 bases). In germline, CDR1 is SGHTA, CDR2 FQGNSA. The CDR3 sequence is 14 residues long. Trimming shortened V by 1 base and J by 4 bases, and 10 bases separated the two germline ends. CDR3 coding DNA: TGTGCCAGCAGCTTAGACAGGGTTAGCTATGGCTACACCTTC. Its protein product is CASSLDRVSYGYTF.

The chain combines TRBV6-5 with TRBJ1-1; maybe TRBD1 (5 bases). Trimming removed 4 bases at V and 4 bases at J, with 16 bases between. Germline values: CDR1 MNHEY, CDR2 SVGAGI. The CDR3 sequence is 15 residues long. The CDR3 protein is CASSSEGRATTEAFF. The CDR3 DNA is TGTGCCAGCAGTTCTGAAGGCAGGGCCACCACTGAAGCTTTCTTT.

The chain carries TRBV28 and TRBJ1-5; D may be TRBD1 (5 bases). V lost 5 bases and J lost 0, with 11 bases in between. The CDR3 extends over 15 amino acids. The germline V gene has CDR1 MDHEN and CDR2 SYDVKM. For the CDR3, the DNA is TGTGCCAGCAGTCGGGACGGTCATAGCAATCAGCCCCAGCATTTT. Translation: CASSRDGHSNQPQHF.

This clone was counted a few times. The CDR3 loop is CASSSGTVLSYEQYF. For the CDR3, the DNA is TGTGCCAGCAGTTCCGGGACAGTGCTCTCCTACGAGCAGTACTTC. The chain recombines TRBV7-9 with TRBJ2-7, with 7 bases identical to TRBD1. The CDR3 consists of 15 residues. Unmatched junction bases numbered 8, after V lost 6 bases and J lost 0 bases. Germline CDR1 SEHNR, CDR2 FQNEAQ (reference sequence).

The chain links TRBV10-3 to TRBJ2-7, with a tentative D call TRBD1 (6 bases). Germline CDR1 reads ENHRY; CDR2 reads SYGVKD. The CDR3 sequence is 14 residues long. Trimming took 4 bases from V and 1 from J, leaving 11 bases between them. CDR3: CAISVDRPSYEQYF. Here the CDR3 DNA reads TGTGCCATCAGTGTGGACAGACCTTCCTACGAGCAGTACTTC.

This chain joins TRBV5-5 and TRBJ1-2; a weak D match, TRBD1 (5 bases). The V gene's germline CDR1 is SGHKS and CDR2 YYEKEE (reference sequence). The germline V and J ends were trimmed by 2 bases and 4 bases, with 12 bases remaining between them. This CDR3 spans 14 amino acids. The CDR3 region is CASSLEGEGYGYTF. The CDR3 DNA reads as TGTGCCAGCAGCTTAGAAGGGGAAGGCTATGGCTACACCTTC.

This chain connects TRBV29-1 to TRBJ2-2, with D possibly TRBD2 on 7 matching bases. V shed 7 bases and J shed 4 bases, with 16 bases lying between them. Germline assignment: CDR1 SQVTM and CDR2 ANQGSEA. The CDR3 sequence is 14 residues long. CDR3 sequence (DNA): TGCAGCGCTCGGGGGGCCCGGGGCACCGGGGAGCTGTTTTTT. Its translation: CSARGARGTGELFF.

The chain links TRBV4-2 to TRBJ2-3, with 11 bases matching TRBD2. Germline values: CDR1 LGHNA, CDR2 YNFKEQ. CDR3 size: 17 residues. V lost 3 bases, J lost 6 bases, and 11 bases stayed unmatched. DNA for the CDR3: TGTGCCAGCAGCCACCCTGGGACTAGCGGCCCCCTCGATACGCAGTATTTT. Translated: CASSHPGTSGPLDTQYF.

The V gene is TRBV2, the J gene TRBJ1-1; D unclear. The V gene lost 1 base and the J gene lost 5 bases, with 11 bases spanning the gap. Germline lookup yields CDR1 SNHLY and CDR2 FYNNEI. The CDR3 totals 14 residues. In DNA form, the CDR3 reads TGTGCCAGCAGTGAAGTTGGGAGGGTTACTGAAGCTTTCTTT. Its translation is CASSEVGRVTEAFF.